These 25 T cell receptor beta chains were all obtained from the same sample, sequenced in a study of lymphopenia after photon versus proton radiotherapy. The protocol was immunoSEQ multiplex PCR, while the TCRdb copy is restricted to in-frame clones and leaves out a portion. The sample consists of 150,000 or so clones, roughly nine tenths of them appearing once. The input for sequencing was peripheral blood, taken from a patient treated with photon-based radiotherapy. The source of these receptors is a man between 50 and 59 years old with gastric cancer.

This clone was detected a few times. The CDR3 DNA reads as TGTGCCAGCAGTTATCTCGGACAGGGCGAACAGCCCCAGCATTTT. Translated: CASSYLGQGEQPQHF. This chain connects TRBV6-6 to TRBJ1-5, with 8 positions matching TRBD1. CDR3 length: 15 residues. Trimming cost V 3 bases and J 7 bases; bases outside gene matches: 8. The germline CDR1 and CDR2 sequences are MNHNY and SVGAGI (reference sequence).

The rearrangement joins TRBV6-5 to TRBJ2-2; 9 nucleotides agree with TRBD1. Germline values: CDR1 MNHEY, CDR2 SVGAGI. The trim removed 5 bases at V and 8 bases at J, leaving 9 bases unmatched. This CDR3 has 15 amino acids. The CDR3 spells CASSTIWTGEGELFF. The DNA of the CDR3 is TGTGCCAGCAGTACAATATGGACAGGGGAGGGGGAGCTGTTTTTT.

The chain combines TRBV7-9 with TRBJ2-3, with D perhaps TRBD1 or TRBD2 (5 bases each). The CDR3 has 14 residues. V lost 5 bases and J 1 base, leaving 10 bases between the germline ends. Germline lookup yields CDR1 SEHNR and CDR2 FQNEAQ (reference sequence). The CDR3 DNA sequence: TGTGCCAGCAGCCAACTGGGGGGCACAGATACGCAGTATTTT. Its protein is CASSQLGGTDTQYF.

V and J are TRBV5-4 and TRBJ2-2; 8 nucleotides align to TRBD2. Per germline, CDR1 SGHNT and CDR2 YYREEE (reference sequence). This CDR3 has 16 residues. V gave up 4 bases and J gave up 4 bases; unmatched junction bases: 9. CDR3 loop: CASSATSGWGTGELFF. The DNA of the CDR3 is TGTGCCAGCAGCGCCACTAGCGGTTGGGGCACCGGGGAGCTGTTTTTT.

This chain joins TRBV5-1 and TRBJ2-3; D ambiguous. Between the trimmed V and J ends, which lost 7 bases and 1 base, there was a span of 10 bases. Germline CDR1 is SGHRS and CDR2 is YFSETQ. The CDR3 loop spans 13 amino acids. Written as DNA, the CDR3 is TGCGCCAGCTGGACCGGCGGCACAGATACGCAGTATTTT. As protein: CASWTGGTDTQYF.

This clone was seen once. The chain employs TRBV27 and TRBJ2-5; 10 nucleotides match TRBD2. Trimming at V came to 6 bases and at J to 5 bases, leaving 15 bases not matched to a gene. Germline-derived CDR1 and CDR2 are MNHEY and SMNVEV (reference sequence). The length of the CDR3 is 17 residues. The CDR3 region has the DNA TGTGCCAGCAGCCTCGAGTGGGCTAGCGGGAGTCATGAGACCCAGTACTTC. Amino acid sequence: CASSLEWASGSHETQYF.

This chain uses TRBV27 with TRBJ1-5, with D hard to call. The CDR3 loop spans 13 amino acids. V dropped 5 bases and J dropped 1 base, with 6 bases sitting between them. Looked up from germline, CDR1 is MNHEY and CDR2 is SMNVEV (reference sequence). CDR3 protein: CASSVQSNQPQHF. Written as DNA, the CDR3 is TGTGCCAGCAGTGTCCAGAGCAATCAGCCCCAGCATTTT.

Judged by abundance, this clone is medium-sized. The CDR3 coding sequence is TGTGCCAGCAGTTTAAAGATCTCTAACTATGGCTACACCTTC. Its translation: CASSLKISNYGYTF. The chain couples TRBV27 to TRBJ1-2; D not resolved. V lost 2 bases, J lost 0 bases, and 7 bases lay in between. From germline, CDR1 is MNHEY and CDR2 SMNVEV (reference sequence). The CDR3 length is 14 residues.

Here the CDR3 reads CASNPWGSGNEQFF. The CDR3 coding sequence is TGTGCCAGCAACCCCTGGGGTAGCGGGAATGAGCAGTTCTTC. The rearrangement uses TRBV6-5 and TRBJ2-1, with TRBD2 identical over 7 bases. This CDR3 region has 14 residues. V shed 7 bases, J shed 7 bases, and the junction held 10 bases outside the gene matches. Looked up from germline, CDR1 is MNHEY and CDR2 is SVGAGI.

This chain uses TRBV2 with TRBJ1-1; 7 positions match TRBD1. This CDR3 contains 13 residues. V lost 7 bases to trimming and J lost 5 bases; unmatched junction nucleotides: 7. The V gene's germline CDR1 is SNHLY and CDR2 FYNNEI. The CDR3 region is CASTPQGRTEAFF. The CDR3 nucleotides are TGTGCCAGCACCCCACAGGGGCGGACTGAAGCTTTCTTT.

The chain employs TRBV5-1 and TRBJ1-3; TRBD1 aligns across 7 bases. This CDR3 contains 17 residues. V was pared by 1 base and J by 4 bases, with 11 bases of the junction left unmatched. Germline assignment: CDR1 SGHRS and CDR2 YFSETQ. In nucleotides, the CDR3 is TGCGCCAGCAGCTTGTCCGGGACAGCTAGCGGGGGAAACACCATATATTTT. It specifies CASSLSGTASGGNTIYF.

V gene TRBV21-1 combines with J gene TRBJ2-3; TRBD2 reflects the table's D call only, with no check against the DNA. TRBV21-1 is reported as a pseudogene. The CDR3 covers 15 residues. The CDR3 DNA sequence: TGTGCCAGCATCATACGGGAGAATGGCACAGATACGCAGTATTTT. Translation: CASIIRENGTDTQYF.

The V call is TRBV27, the J call TRBJ1-4, with D unresolved. Germline V gives CDR1 MNHEY, CDR2 SMNVEV (reference sequence). The CDR3 covers 15 residues. The V and J ends lost 8 bases and 1 base respectively, with 14 bases between them. The CDR3 reads CASRPSVGTNEKLFF. CDR3 bases: TGTGCCAGCCGTCCTAGCGTTGGAACTAATGAAAAACTGTTTTTT.

V gene TRBV30 combines with J gene TRBJ2-7; D gene uncertain. The CDR3 runs to 13 residues. The V and J ends lost 2 bases and 6 bases respectively, with 14 bases between them. CDR1 is GTSNPN and CDR2 is SVGIG in the germline V gene (reference sequence). The CDR3 nucleotides read TGTGCCTGGAGTCAACCCCCTACCTCCGAGCAGTACTTC. Residues: CAWSQPPTSEQYF.

V is TRBV6-6 and J is TRBJ2-7; D may be TRBD1 (5 bases). CDR3 length: 12 residues. Germline CDR1 is MNHNY and CDR2 is SVGAGI (reference sequence). V was shortened by 5 bases and J by 5 bases, with 10 bases between the two germline ends. The CDR3 loop is CASSPTGHEQYF. CDR3 DNA: TGTGCCAGCAGTCCCACAGGTCACGAGCAGTACTTC.

This clone was seen only once. The chain links TRBV7-9 to TRBJ1-3; 7 bases map to TRBD1. Germline V CDR1 and CDR2: SEHNR, FQNEAQ (reference sequence). The CDR3 consists of 16 residues. With 5 bases clipped from V and 0 bases from J, the junction kept 7 bases outside the gene matches. CDR3 nucleotides: TGTGCCAGCAGCGAGGGACAGCCCCTCTCTGGAAACACCATATATTTT. The encoded protein is CASSEGQPLSGNTIYF.

The chain couples TRBV7-7 to TRBJ2-5; weak D call: TRBD2 (7 bases). V lost 3 bases and J lost 5, with 19 bases in between. The length of the CDR3 is 16 residues. Germline V gene data show CDR1 as SSHAT and CDR2 as FNYEAQ (reference sequence). For the CDR3, the DNA is TGTGCCAGCAGCTTGACAGGAGCGGGGCCAAGGGAGACCCAGTACTTC. Translating it yields CASSLTGAGPRETQYF. The complete variable domain, with remaining parts taken from reference TRBV7-7 and TRBJ2-5, reads GAGVSQSPRYKVTKRGQDVTLRCDPISSHATLYWYQQALGQGPEFLTYFNYEAQPDKSGLPSDRFSAERPEGSISTLTIQRTEQRDSAMYRCASSLTGAGPRETQYFGPGTRLLVL.

The chain carries TRBV30 and TRBJ1-2, with D possibly being TRBD1 (5 bases). The CDR3 is made up of 13 amino acids. V was cut by 1 base and J by 5 bases, with 11 bases left in between. Germline CDR1 reads GTSNPN; CDR2 reads SVGIG (reference sequence). This CDR3 reads CAWSGQGIYGYTF. The CDR3 DNA is TGTGCCTGGAGTGGGCAGGGCATTTATGGCTACACCTTC.

This chain uses TRBV5-1 with TRBJ1-2; D not resolved. V lost 0 bases to trimming and J lost 6 bases, with 6 bases between them. Germline CDR1 reads SGHRS; CDR2 reads YFSETQ. The CDR3 has 12 residues. CDR3 sequence (DNA): TGCGCCAGCAGCTTGGGGCAGGATGGCTACACCTTC. Amino acid sequence: CASSLGQDGYTF.

The rearrangement uses TRBV10-3 and TRBJ1-5, with a possible D match to TRBD1 (6 bases). This CDR3 is 13 amino acids long. From germline, CDR1 is ENHRY and CDR2 SYGVKD. V was cut by 3 bases and J by 7 bases, with 10 bases left in between. The CDR3 DNA follows: TGTGCCATCAGTGATGGGGGCCACCAGCCCCAGCATTTT. Its translation is CAISDGGHQPQHF.

The genes are TRBV28 and TRBJ2-2; the match to TRBD1 covers 7 bases. With V trimmed by 7 bases and J by 0 bases, 8 bases remained unmatched. CDR3 length equals 16 residues. CDR1 and CDR2 (germline): MDHEN, SYDVKM. CDR3 protein: CASKGRGTSNTGELFF. DNA of the CDR3: TGTGCCAGCAAGGGCAGGGGGACCTCGAACACCGGGGAGCTGTTTTTT.

The chain combines TRBV19 with TRBJ2-2; no reliable D call. CDR1 and CDR2 from the germline V gene are LNHDA and SQIVND (reference sequence). The V end lost 5 bases, the J end lost 6 bases, and 13 bases lay between the germline ends. There are 14 residues in the CDR3. CDR3 DNA sequence: TGTGCCAGTAGTTGGGCCAGGACGCCCGGGGAGCTGTTTTTT. Translating gives CASSWARTPGELFF. Variable domain in full (rest from reference TRBV19 and TRBJ2-2): DGGITQSPKYLFRKEGQNVTLSCEQNLNHDAMYWYRQDPGQGLRLIYYSQIVNDFQKGDIAEGYSVSREKKESFPLTVTSAQKNPTAFYLCASSWARTPGELFFGEGSRLTVL.

The rearrangement joins TRBV30 to TRBJ1-1, with 10 bases matching TRBD1. Germline V lookup: CDR1 GTSNPN, CDR2 SVGIG (reference sequence). V lost 2 bases to trimming and J lost 7 bases; unmatched junction nucleotides: 7. This CDR3 is 14 amino acids long. Here the CDR3 DNA reads TGTGCCTGGAGTTCGGGACAGGGGAAGATTGAAGCTTTCTTT. Its protein product is CAWSSGQGKIEAFF.

The chain is built from TRBV11-1 and TRBJ2-1; TRBD1 agrees at 7 bases. V gave up 5 bases and J gave up 4 bases; unmatched junction bases: 14. This CDR3 spans 17 amino acids. The germline V gene encodes CDR1 SGHAT and CDR2 FQDESV (reference sequence). CDR3 DNA: TGTGCCAGCAGCATAAGATACGGGGACAGTGAGTACAATGAGCAGTTCTTC. This translates into CASSIRYGDSEYNEQFF. The variable domain in full, with the rest retrieved from reference TRBV11-1 and TRBJ2-1, is EAEVAQSPRYKITEKSQAVAFWCDPISGHATLYWYRQILGQGPELLVQFQDESVVDDSQLPKDRFSAERLKGVDSTLKIQPAELGDSAMYLCASSIRYGDSEYNEQFFGPGTRLTVL.

The chain is built from TRBV6-5 and TRBJ2-1; the D gene is possibly TRBD1 (6 bases). Trimming left V 0 bases short and J 4 bases short, with 13 bases between. The CDR3 has 16 amino acids. The germline gives CDR1 MNHEY, CDR2 SVGAGI. This CDR3 is CASSYSTRGSYNEQFF. DNA of the CDR3: TGTGCCAGCAGTTACTCGACAAGGGGGTCTTACAATGAGCAGTTCTTC.